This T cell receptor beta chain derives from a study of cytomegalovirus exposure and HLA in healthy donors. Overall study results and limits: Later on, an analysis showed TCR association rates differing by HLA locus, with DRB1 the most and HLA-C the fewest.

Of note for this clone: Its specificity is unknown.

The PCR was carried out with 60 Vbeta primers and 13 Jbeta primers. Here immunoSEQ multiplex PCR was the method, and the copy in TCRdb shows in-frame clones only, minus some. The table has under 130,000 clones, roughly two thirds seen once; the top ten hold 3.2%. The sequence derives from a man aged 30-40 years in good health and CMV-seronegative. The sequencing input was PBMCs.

CDR3 region: CASGLAGDTQYF. CDR3 DNA sequence: TGTGCCAGCGGACTCGCGGGGGATACGCAGTATTTT. The chain combines TRBV7-2 with TRBJ2-3; maybe TRBD2 (6 bases). The V gene lost 8 bases and the J gene lost 6 bases, with 12 bases spanning the gap. The CDR3 runs to 12 residues. Per the germline V gene, CDR1 is SGHTA and CDR2 is FQGNSA.